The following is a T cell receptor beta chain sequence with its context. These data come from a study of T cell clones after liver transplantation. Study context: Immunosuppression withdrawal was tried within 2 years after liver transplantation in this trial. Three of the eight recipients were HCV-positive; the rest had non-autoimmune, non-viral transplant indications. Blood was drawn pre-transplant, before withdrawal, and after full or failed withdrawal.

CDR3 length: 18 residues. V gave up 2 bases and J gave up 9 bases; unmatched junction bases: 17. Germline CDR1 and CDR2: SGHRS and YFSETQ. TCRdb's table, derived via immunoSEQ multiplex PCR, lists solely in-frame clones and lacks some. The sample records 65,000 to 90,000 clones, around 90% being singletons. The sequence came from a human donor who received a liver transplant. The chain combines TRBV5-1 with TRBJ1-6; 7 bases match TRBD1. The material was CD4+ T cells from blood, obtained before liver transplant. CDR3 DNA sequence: TGCGCCAGCAGCTTACGGACAGGCGAAGGATTAAATAGTTCACCCCTCCACTTT. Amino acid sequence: CASSLRTGEGLNSSPLHF.